This T cell receptor beta chain was obtained from a study of T cell changes during pregnancy in multiple sclerosis. The CDR3 is made up of 16 amino acids. Germline V gene sequence: CDR1 MNHEY, CDR2 SMNVEV (reference sequence). After removal of 3 bases from V and 7 bases from J, the junction contained 8 bases not matched to a gene. Sequencing used immunoSEQ multiplex PCR; TCRdb keeps in-frame clones, though not all of them. The sample holds about 44,000 clones, about nine tenths seen once. This clonotype originated in a female donor with multiple sclerosis, enrolled in a pregnancy study. The rearrangement links TRBV27 to TRBJ2-1, with TRBD2 matching over 11 bases. This specimen was CD4+ T cells from peripheral blood mononuclear cells, taken in the first trimester of pregnancy. The CDR3: CASSFLGSGGGNEQFF. The CDR3 DNA follows: TGTGCCAGCAGTTTCCTGGGTAGCGGGGGGGGTAATGAGCAGTTCTTC.